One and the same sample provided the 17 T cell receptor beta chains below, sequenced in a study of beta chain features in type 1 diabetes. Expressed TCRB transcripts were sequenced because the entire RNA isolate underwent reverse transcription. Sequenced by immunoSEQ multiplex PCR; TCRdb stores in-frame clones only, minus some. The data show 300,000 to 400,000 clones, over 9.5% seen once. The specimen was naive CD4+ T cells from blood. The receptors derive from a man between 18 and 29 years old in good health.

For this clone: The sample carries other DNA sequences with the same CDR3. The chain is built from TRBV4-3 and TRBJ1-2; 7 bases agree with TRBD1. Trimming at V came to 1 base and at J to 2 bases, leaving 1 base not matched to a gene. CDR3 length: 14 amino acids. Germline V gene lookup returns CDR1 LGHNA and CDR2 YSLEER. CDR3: CASSQVQGNYGYTF. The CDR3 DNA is TGCGCCAGCAGCCAAGTACAGGGGAACTATGGCTACACCTTC.

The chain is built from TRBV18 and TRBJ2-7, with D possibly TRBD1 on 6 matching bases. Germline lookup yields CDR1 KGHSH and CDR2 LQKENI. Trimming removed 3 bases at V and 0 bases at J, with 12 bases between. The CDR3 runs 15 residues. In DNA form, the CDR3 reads TGTGCCAGCTCACCCCCAGACAGGCACTCCTACGAGCAGTACTTC. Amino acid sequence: CASSPPDRHSYEQYF. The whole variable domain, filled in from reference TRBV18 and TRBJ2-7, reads NAGVMQNPRHLVRRRGQEARLRCSPMKGHSHVYWYRQLPEEGLKFMVYLQKENIIDESGMPKERFSAEFPKEGPSILRIQQVVRGDSAAYFCASSPPDRHSYEQYFGPGTRLTVT.

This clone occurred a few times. This CDR3 reads CAIAGRLYSGANVLTF. CDR3 nucleotides: TGTGCCATCGCGGGCAGGTTATACTCTGGGGCCAACGTCCTGACTTTC. This chain joins TRBV28 and TRBJ2-6; D is possibly TRBD2 (5 bases). V gave up 10 bases and J gave up 0 bases, with 16 bases separating them. The CDR3 runs 16 residues. The germline gives CDR1 MDHEN, CDR2 SYDVKM.

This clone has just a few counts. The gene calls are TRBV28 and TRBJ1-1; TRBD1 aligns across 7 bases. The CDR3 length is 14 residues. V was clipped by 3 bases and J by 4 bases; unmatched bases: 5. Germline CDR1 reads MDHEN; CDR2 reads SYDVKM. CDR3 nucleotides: TGTGCCAGCAGTTTGACAGGGTTGTCCACTGAAGCTTTCTTT. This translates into CASSLTGLSTEAFF.

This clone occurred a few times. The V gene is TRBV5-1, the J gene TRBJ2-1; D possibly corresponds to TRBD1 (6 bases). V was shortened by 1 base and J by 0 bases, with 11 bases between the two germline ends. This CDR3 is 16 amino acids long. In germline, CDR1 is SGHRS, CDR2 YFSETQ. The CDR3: CASSLPTGSSYNEQFF. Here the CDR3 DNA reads TGCGCCAGCAGCTTGCCGACAGGCAGCTCCTACAATGAGCAGTTCTTC.

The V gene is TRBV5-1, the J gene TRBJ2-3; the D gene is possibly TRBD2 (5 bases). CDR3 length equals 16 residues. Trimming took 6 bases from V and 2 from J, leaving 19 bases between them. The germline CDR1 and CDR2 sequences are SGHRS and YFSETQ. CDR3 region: CASNPRLRGNTDTQYF. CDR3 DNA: TGCGCCAGCAATCCGAGGTTACGGGGAAACACAGATACGCAGTATTTT.

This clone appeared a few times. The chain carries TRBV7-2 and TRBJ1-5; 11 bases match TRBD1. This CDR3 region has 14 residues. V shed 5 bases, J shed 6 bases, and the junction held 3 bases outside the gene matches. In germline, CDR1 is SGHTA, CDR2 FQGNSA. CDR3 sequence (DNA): TGTGCCAGCAGCCCGGGACAGGGGGTTCAGCCCCAGCATTTT. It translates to CASSPGQGVQPQHF.

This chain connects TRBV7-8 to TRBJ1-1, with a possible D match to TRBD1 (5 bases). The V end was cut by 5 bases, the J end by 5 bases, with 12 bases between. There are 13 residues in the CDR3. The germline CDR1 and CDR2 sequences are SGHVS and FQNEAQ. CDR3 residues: CASSEDSPTEAFF. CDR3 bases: TGTGCCAGCAGCGAAGACAGCCCGACTGAAGCTTTCTTT.

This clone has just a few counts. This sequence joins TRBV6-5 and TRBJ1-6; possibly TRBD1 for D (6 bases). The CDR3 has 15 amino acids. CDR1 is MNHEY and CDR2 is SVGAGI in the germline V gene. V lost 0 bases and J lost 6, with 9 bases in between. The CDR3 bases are TGTGCCAGCAGTTACTCTGGGACACTTAATTCACCCCTCCACTTT. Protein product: CASSYSGTLNSPLHF.

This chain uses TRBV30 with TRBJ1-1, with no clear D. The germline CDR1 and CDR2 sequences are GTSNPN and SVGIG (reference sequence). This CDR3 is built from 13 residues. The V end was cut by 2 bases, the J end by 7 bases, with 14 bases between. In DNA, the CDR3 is TGTGCCTGGAGTAGTAGGGAGAGAGATGAAGCTTTCTTT. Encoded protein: CAWSSRERDEAFF.

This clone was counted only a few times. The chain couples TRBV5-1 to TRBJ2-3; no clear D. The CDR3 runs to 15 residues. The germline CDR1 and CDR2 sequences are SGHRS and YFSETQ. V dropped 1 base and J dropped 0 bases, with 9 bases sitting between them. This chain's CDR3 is CASSLLGASTDTQYF. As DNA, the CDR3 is TGCGCCAGCAGCTTGCTTGGAGCTAGCACAGATACGCAGTATTTT.

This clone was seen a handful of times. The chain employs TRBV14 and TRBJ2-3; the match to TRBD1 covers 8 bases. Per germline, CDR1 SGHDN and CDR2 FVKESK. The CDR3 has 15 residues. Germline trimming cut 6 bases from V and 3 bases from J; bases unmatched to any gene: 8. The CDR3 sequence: CASRWTGSMTDTQYF. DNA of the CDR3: TGTGCCAGCAGGTGGACAGGGAGTATGACAGATACGCAGTATTTT. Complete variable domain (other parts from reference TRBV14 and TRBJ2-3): EAGVTQFPSHSVIEKGQTVTLRCDPISGHDNLYWYRRVMGKEIKFLLHFVKESKQDESGMPNNRFLAERTGGTYSTLKVQPAELEDSGVYFCASRWTGSMTDTQYFGPGTRLTVL.

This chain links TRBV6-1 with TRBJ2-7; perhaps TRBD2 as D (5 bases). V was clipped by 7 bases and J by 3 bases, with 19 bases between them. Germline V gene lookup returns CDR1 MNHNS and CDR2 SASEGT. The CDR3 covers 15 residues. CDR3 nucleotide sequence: TGTGCCAGCAAACGAGACGAGGGAGAAGTCTACGAGCAGTACTTC. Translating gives CASKRDEGEVYEQYF.

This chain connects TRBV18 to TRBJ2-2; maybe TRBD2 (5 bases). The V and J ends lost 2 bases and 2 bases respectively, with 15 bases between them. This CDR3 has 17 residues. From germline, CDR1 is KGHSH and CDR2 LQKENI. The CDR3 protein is CASSPGRVGGNTGELFF. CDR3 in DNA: TGTGCCAGCTCACCAGGCCGGGTTGGAGGAAACACCGGGGAGCTGTTTTTT.

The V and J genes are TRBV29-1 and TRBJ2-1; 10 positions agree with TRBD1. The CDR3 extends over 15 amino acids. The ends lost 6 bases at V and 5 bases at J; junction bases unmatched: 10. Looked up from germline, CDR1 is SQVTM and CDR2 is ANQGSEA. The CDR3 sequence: CSVLLWDRGHNEQFF. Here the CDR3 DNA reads TGCAGCGTCCTACTATGGGACAGGGGCCACAATGAGCAGTTCTTC.

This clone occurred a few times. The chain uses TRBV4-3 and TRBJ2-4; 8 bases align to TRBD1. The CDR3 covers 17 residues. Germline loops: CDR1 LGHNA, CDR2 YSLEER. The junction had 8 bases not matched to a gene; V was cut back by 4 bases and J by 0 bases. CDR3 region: CASSPRTGSGAKNIQYF. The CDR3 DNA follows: TGCGCCAGCAGCCCAAGGACAGGGTCGGGAGCCAAAAACATTCAGTACTTC.

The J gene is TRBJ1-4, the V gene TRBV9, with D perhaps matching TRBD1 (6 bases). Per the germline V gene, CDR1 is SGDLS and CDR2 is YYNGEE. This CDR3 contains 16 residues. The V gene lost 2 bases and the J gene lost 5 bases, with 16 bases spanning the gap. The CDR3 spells CASSVSPGQYNEKLFF. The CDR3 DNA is TGTGCCAGCAGCGTCTCCCCAGGACAGTACAATGAAAAACTGTTTTTT.